Each of the 22 T cell receptor beta chains below was sequenced from the same sample in a study of shared clonotypes between healthy human individuals. Naive CD8 populations comprised CD45RO-negative cells positively selected for CCR7, excluding terminally differentiated effector memory CD45RA+ cells. Libraries were prepared by immunoSEQ multiplex PCR; TCRdb keeps only in-frame clonotypes and omits some of them. The repertoire includes 1.5 million to 2.5 million clones, around 96% of them detected once, and 0.95% to 1.5% sits in the top ten. Sequenced: naive CD8+ T cells sorted from blood. The receptors stem from a young man in good health.

The rearrangement uses TRBV7-9 and TRBJ2-7; D call uncertain. Germline lookup yields CDR1 SEHNR and CDR2 FQNEAQ (reference sequence). The CDR3 totals 15 residues. Trimming stripped 5 bases from V and 3 bases from J, with 17 bases between. Here the CDR3 reads CASSPPGYTIYEQYF. The CDR3 DNA follows: TGTGCCAGCAGCCCCCCGGGCTATACAATCTACGAGCAGTACTTC.

The chain combines TRBV2 with TRBJ1-1; a possible D gene is TRBD1 (5 bases). The CDR3 length is 16 residues. CDR1 SNHLY and CDR2 FYNNEI come from the germline V gene. Deletions cut 0 bases from V and 4 bases from J, with 15 bases between. Here the CDR3 reads CASSEALEGRFTEAFF. CDR3 sequence (DNA): TGTGCCAGCAGTGAAGCGCTAGAGGGGAGGTTCACTGAAGCTTTCTTT. The full variable domain, rest sourced from reference TRBV2 and TRBJ1-1, is EPEVTQTPSHQVTQMGQEVILRCVPISNHLYFYWYRQILGQKVEFLVSFYNNEISEKSEIFDDQFSVERPDGSNFTLKIRSTKLEDSAMYFCASSEALEGRFTEAFFGQGTRLTVV.

This sequence joins TRBV6-6 and TRBJ1-2; D gene uncertain. This CDR3 is 13 amino acids long. V was trimmed by 5 bases and J by 4 bases, leaving 11 bases between them. The germline CDR1 and CDR2 sequences are MNHNY and SVGAGI (reference sequence). CDR3 amino acids: CASSLGPSYGYTF. The CDR3 nucleotides are TGTGCCAGCAGTCTAGGGCCCTCCTATGGCTACACCTTC.

This chain uses TRBV5-4 with TRBJ2-7, with D unclear. Germline V lookup: CDR1 SGHNT, CDR2 YYREEE (reference sequence). Deletions cut 1 base from V and 7 bases from J, with 15 bases between. The CDR3 covers 14 residues. CDR3 coding DNA: TGTGCCAGCAGCTTGTTGGGCGTGACTCATGAGCAGTACTTC. Its translation is CASSLLGVTHEQYF.

For the CDR3, the DNA is TGTGCCAGCAGTTACGGGCAGGGCGGGCTGCAGTTCTTC. Translating gives CASSYGQGGLQFF. The rearrangement uses TRBV6-5 and TRBJ2-1, with D perhaps given as TRBD1 or TRBD2 (5 bases each). V lost 2 bases and J 12 bases, leaving 14 bases between the germline ends. This CDR3 region has 13 residues. Looked up from germline, CDR1 is MNHEY and CDR2 is SVGAGI.

This chain connects TRBV5-6 to TRBJ1-2; D might be TRBD1 (6 bases). The CDR3 runs 15 residues. Germline lookup yields CDR1 SGHDT and CDR2 YYEEEE. V was clipped by 4 bases and J by 2 bases, with 15 bases between them. CDR3 protein: CASSKETGLNYGYTF. The DNA for the CDR3 is TGTGCCAGCAGCAAAGAGACAGGATTAAACTATGGCTACACCTTC.

Points on this clone: An end of the junction does not agree with germline; a read error may underlie this. This rearrangement joins TRBV6-6 to TRBJ1-4; D perhaps matches TRBD1 (5 bases). Germline CDR1 and CDR2: MNHNY and SVGAGI (reference sequence). This CDR3 region has 12 residues. For the CDR3, the DNA is TGTGCCAGCAGCGAAACTCTTGACAGAGGGGTTTTT. Protein: CASSETLDRGVF.

This chain uses TRBV5-1 with TRBJ2-1, with D maybe TRBD2 (6 bases). CDR3 size: 13 residues. The ends were cut back, 5 bases at V and 8 bases at J, with 14 bases in the middle. Germline V gene lookup returns CDR1 SGHRS and CDR2 YFSETQ. This CDR3 reads CASRAGEVDEQFF. In DNA form, the CDR3 reads TGCGCCAGCAGGGCTGGGGAGGTCGATGAGCAGTTCTTC.

This chain uses TRBV28 with TRBJ1-5; D may be TRBD1 (6 bases). CDR1 MDHEN and CDR2 SYDVKM come from the germline V gene. This CDR3 has 18 residues. V was pared by 3 bases and J by 0 bases, with 18 bases between. The CDR3: CASSFVHTGLFSNQPQHF. In DNA, the CDR3 is TGTGCCAGCAGTTTTGTTCACACAGGGCTTTTTAGCAATCAGCCCCAGCATTTT.

The chain couples TRBV5-4 to TRBJ2-5; D tentatively fits TRBD1 or TRBD2 (5 bases each). The ends were cut back, 5 bases at V and 3 bases at J, with 11 bases in the middle. This CDR3 has 13 residues. Germline V gene data show CDR1 as SGHNT and CDR2 as YYREEE (reference sequence). The CDR3 region is CASRDGAEETQYF. CDR3 bases: TGTGCCAGCAGGGACGGGGCCGAAGAGACCCAGTACTTC. Complete variable domain (other parts from reference TRBV5-4 and TRBJ2-5): ETGVTQSPTHLIKTRGQQVTLRCSSQSGHNTVSWYQQALGQGPQFIFQYYREEENGRGNFPPRFSGLQFPNYSSELNVNALELDDSALYLCASRDGAEETQYFGPGTRLLVL.

V usage is TRBV2 and J usage is TRBJ1-5, with 7 bases that match TRBD1. In germline, CDR1 is SNHLY, CDR2 FYNNEI. Losses at the gene ends were 9 bases for V and 1 base for J; bases not matched to a gene: 6. The CDR3 spans 14 residues. CDR3 DNA: TGTGCCAGTAATGGACAGGACAGCAATCAGCCCCAGCATTTT. Translation gives CASNGQDSNQPQHF.

The chain combines TRBV11-2 with TRBJ2-7, with TRBD1 matching 7 bases. The germline V gene encodes CDR1 SGHAT and CDR2 FQNNGV. The CDR3 extends over 14 amino acids. V shed 3 bases and J 3 bases; nucleotides not matched to a gene: 5. The CDR3 spells CASSFGTVYYEQYF. The CDR3 region has the DNA TGTGCCAGCAGCTTCGGGACAGTCTACTACGAGCAGTACTTC.

The chain links TRBV7-9 to TRBJ2-3; TRBD2 matches 7 bases. V shed 5 bases and J 4 bases; nucleotides not matched to a gene: 6. The germline V gene encodes CDR1 SEHNR and CDR2 FQNEAQ (reference sequence). CDR3 length: 14 amino acids. The CDR3 nucleotides are TGTGCCAGCAGCCAACCGACTAGCCCAGATACGCAGTATTTT. Protein: CASSQPTSPDTQYF.

The rearrangement uses TRBV6-5 and TRBJ2-2; D remains unclear. V was pared by 2 bases and J by 8 bases, with 12 bases between. Germline loops: CDR1 MNHEY, CDR2 SVGAGI. The CDR3 has 14 residues. The CDR3, as DNA: TGTGCCAGCAGTTACCTGGCAGTATCAGGGGAGCTGTTTTTT. This sequence encodes CASSYLAVSGELFF.

The J gene is TRBJ2-7, the V gene TRBV10-3, with TRBD1 matching over 7 bases. V lost 3 bases and J lost 2; bases outside the gene matches: 10. This CDR3 is built from 16 residues. Germline lookup yields CDR1 ENHRY and CDR2 SYGVKD. The CDR3 DNA follows: TGTGCCATCAGTGACTCCCGGACAGGTTTTCCCTACGAGCAGTACTTC. Amino acids: CAISDSRTGFPYEQYF.

V usage is TRBV9 and J usage is TRBJ2-2, with D possibly matching TRBD2 (5 bases). The ends were cut back, 3 bases at V and 7 bases at J, with 10 bases in the middle. The length of the CDR3 is 13 residues. CDR1 is SGDLS and CDR2 is YYNGEE in the germline V gene. CDR3 loop: CASSEYRGGELFF. CDR3 coding DNA: TGTGCCAGCAGCGAATATCGGGGCGGGGAGCTGTTTTTT. The entire variable domain, with the rest obtained from reference TRBV9 and TRBJ2-2, is as follows: DSGVTQTPKHLITATGQRVTLRCSPRSGDLSVYWYQQSLDQGLQFLIQYYNGEERAKGNILERFSAQQFPDLHSELNLSSLELGDSALYFCASSEYRGGELFFGEGSRLTVL.

On this clone itself: The same CDR3 is also encoded by other DNA sequences in this sample. The chain links TRBV27 to TRBJ2-7; TRBD2 aligns across 8 bases. V lost 5 bases, J lost 0 bases, and 3 bases stayed unmatched. This CDR3 has 14 amino acids. Germline V gene sequence: CDR1 MNHEY, CDR2 SMNVEV (reference sequence). The CDR3 region has the DNA TGTGCCAGCAGTCCTAGCGGGCGCTCCTACGAGCAGTACTTC. Translation gives CASSPSGRSYEQYF.

The chain has TRBV7-2 and TRBJ1-1, with a possible D match to TRBD1 (6 bases). V was clipped by 5 bases and J by 0 bases, with 13 bases between them. Germline-derived CDR1 and CDR2 are SGHTA and FQGNSA. This CDR3 spans 15 amino acids. CDR3 in amino acids: CASSPWTAMNTEAFF. Here the CDR3 DNA reads TGTGCCAGCAGCCCCTGGACAGCGATGAACACTGAAGCTTTCTTT.

The V call is TRBV19, the J call TRBJ2-7; possibly TRBD1 or TRBD2 for D (5 bases each). The V and J ends lost 3 bases and 0 bases respectively, with 12 bases between them. The CDR3 contains 15 residues. Per the germline V gene, CDR1 is LNHDA and CDR2 is SQIVND (reference sequence). The CDR3 is CASSIGDGSSYEQYF. CDR3 coding DNA: TGTGCCAGTAGTATTGGGGACGGAAGCTCCTACGAGCAGTACTTC.

This chain links TRBV28 with TRBJ1-6; 7 bases are a match to TRBD1. The CDR3 has 15 residues. Trimming at V came to 6 bases and at J to 3 bases, leaving 5 bases not matched to a gene. CDR1 is MDHEN and CDR2 is SYDVKM in the germline V gene. This CDR3 reads CASRPGTDYNSPLHF. CDR3 in DNA: TGTGCCAGCAGGCCAGGGACAGACTATAATTCACCCCTCCACTTT.

The rearrangement joins TRBV13 to TRBJ2-7; the D is unclear. The germline V and J ends were trimmed by 2 bases and 1 base, with 9 bases remaining between them. CDR1 and CDR2 from the germline V gene are PRHDT and FYEKMQ (reference sequence). The CDR3 runs to 14 residues. CDR3 region: CASSLQALSYEQYF. For the CDR3, the DNA is TGTGCCAGCAGCTTACAAGCGCTATCCTACGAGCAGTACTTC.

The chain recombines TRBV4-3 with TRBJ1-1; the D is unclear. The CDR3 consists of 15 residues. Trimming took off 4 bases at V and 0 bases at J, with 12 bases between the two ends. Germline-derived CDR1 and CDR2 are LGHNA and YSLEER. CDR3 in amino acids: CASSLERLLNTEAFF. The CDR3 nucleotides are TGCGCCAGCAGCCTGGAACGGCTTTTGAACACTGAAGCTTTCTTT.